This T cell receptor beta chain was profiled in a study of blood T cell repertoires in COVID-19. Study-wide context: Spain, Italy and the United States supplied samples that represented acute and convalescent COVID-19. T cells, B-cell-depleted T cells, or PBMCs supplied cDNA or gDNA.

CDR1 is SGDLS and CDR2 is YYNGEE in the germline V gene. The CDR3 runs to 11 residues. The V end lost 3 bases, the J end lost 2 bases, and 3 bases lay between the germline ends. In the authors' workflow: Reference gene primer amplification gave estimated nucleated cell counts. Some clones are missing from TCRdb's copy, which holds only in-frame ones; the method was immunoSEQ multiplex PCR. Clone size and the V and J calls come from that table; the DNA yielded D and trimming. The repertoire holds tens of thousands of clones, 89% seen once, with roughly 0.4% in the top ten. This chain joins TRBV9 and TRBJ2-7; no clear D. The sequencing input was peripheral blood. The receptor was isolated from a human donor in a cohort sampled during active COVID-19. In DNA form, the CDR3 reads TGTGCCAGCAGCGCCACCTACGAGCAGTACTTC. Its protein is CASSATYEQYF.